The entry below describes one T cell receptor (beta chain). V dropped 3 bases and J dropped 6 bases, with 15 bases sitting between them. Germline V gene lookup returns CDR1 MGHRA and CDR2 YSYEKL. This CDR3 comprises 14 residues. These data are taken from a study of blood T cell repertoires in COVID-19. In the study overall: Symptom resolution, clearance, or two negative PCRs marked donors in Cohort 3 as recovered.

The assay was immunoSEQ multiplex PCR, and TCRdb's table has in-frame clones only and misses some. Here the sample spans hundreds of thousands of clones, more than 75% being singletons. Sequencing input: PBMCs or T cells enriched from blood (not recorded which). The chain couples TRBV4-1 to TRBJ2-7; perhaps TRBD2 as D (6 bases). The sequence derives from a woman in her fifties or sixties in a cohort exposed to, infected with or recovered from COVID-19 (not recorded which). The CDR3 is CASSHGPGGGEQYF. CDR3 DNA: TGCGCCAGCAGCCACGGCCCCGGGGGTGGCGAGCAGTACTTC.